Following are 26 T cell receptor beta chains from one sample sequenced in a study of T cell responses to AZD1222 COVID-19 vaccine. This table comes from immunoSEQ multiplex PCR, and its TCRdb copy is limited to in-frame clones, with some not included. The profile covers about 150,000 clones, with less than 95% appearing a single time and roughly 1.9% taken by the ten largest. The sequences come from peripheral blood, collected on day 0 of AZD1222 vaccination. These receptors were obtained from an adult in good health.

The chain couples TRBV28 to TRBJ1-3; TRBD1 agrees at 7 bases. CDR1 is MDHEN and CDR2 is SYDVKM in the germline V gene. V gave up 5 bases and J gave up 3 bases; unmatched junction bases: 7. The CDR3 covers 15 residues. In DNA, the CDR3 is TGTGCCAGCAGTCCCAGGGGGATGGGTGGAAACACCATATATTTT. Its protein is CASSPRGMGGNTIYF.

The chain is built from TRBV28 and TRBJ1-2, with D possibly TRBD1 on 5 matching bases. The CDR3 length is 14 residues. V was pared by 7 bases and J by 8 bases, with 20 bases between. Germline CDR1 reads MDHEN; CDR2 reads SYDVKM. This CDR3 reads CASTAPGTTWGYTF. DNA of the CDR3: TGTGCCAGCACCGCCCCGGGGACCACATGGGGCTACACCTTC.

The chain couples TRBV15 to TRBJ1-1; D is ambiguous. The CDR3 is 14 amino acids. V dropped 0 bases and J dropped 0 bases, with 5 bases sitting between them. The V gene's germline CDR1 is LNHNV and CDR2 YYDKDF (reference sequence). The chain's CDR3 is CATSRDRVNTEAFF. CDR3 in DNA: TGTGCCACCAGCAGAGATCGCGTGAACACTGAAGCTTTCTTT.

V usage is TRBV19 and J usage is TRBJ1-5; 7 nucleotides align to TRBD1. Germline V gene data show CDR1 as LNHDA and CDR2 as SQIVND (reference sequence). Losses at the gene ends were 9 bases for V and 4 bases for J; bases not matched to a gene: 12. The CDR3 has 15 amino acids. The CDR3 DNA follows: TGTGCCAGCAAGATCAGGACAGGCCAAAATCAGCCCCAGCATTTT. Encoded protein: CASKIRTGQNQPQHF.

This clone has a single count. CDR3 region: CASSNSGSNTGELFF. CDR3 in DNA: TGCGCCAGCAGCAATAGCGGGTCGAACACCGGGGAGCTGTTTTTT. The chain has TRBV5-1 and TRBJ2-2; 7 bases map to TRBD2. Germline V gene data show CDR1 as SGHRS and CDR2 as YFSETQ. The CDR3 contains 15 residues. Trimming at V came to 4 bases and at J to 0 bases, leaving 3 bases not matched to a gene. Combining the CDR3 with reference TRBV5-1 and TRBJ2-2 gives the whole variable domain KAGVTQTPRYLIKTRGQQVTLSCSPISGHRSVSWYQQTPGQGLQFLFEYFSETQRNKGNFPGRFSGRQFSNSRSEMNVSTLELGDSALYLCASSNSGSNTGELFFGEGSRLTVL.

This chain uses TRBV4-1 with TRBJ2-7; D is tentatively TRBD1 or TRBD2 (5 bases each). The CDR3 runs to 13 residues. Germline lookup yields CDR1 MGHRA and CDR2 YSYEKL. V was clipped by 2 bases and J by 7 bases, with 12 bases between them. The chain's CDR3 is CASSQLRGLEQYF. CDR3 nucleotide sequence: TGCGCCAGCAGCCAATTGAGGGGTCTGGAGCAGTACTTC.

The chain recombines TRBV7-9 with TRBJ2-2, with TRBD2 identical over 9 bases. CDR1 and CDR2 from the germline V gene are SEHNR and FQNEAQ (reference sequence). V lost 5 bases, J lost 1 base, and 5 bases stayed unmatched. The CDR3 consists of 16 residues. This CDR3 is CASSRLAGVNTGELFF. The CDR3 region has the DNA TGTGCCAGCAGCAGATTAGCGGGAGTGAACACCGGGGAGCTGTTTTTT.

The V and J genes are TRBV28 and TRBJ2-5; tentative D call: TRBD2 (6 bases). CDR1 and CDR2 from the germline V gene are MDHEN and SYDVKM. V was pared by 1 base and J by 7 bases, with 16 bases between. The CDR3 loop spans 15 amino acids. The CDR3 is CASSLSGVGGGTQYF. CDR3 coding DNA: TGTGCCAGCAGTTTATCCGGGGTTGGGGGAGGGACCCAGTACTTC.

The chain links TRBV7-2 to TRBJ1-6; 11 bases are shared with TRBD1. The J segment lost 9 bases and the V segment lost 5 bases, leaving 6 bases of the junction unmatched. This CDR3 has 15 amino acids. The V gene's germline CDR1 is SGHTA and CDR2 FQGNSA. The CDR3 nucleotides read TGTGCCAGCAGCCGTCCGGGACAGGGGGTTTCACCCCTCCACTTT. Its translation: CASSRPGQGVSPLHF.

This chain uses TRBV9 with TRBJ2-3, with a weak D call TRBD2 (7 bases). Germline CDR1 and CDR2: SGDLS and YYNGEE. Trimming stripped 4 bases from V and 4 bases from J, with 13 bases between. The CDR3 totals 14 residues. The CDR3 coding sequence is TGTGCCAGCAGCCCCCGAGGGGGGGCAGATACGCAGTATTTT. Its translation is CASSPRGGADTQYF.

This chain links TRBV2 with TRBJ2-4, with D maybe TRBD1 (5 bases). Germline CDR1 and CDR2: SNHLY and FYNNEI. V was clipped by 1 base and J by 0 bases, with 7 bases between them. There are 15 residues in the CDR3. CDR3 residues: CASSEETVAKNIQYF. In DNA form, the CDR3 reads TGTGCCAGCAGTGAAGAGACAGTAGCCAAAAACATTCAGTACTTC.

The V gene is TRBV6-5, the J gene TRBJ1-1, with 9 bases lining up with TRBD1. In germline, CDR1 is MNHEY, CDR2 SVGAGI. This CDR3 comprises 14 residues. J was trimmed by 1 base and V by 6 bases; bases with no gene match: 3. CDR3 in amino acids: CASRPDRGNTEAFF. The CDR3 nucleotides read TGTGCCAGCAGACCGGACAGGGGGAACACTGAAGCTTTCTTT.

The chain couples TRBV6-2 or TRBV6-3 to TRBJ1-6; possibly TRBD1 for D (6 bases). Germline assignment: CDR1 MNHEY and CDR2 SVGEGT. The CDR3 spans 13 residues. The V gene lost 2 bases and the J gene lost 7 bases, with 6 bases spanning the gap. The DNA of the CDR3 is TGTGCCAGCAGTTACACAGGGAATTCACCCCTCCACTTT. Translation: CASSYTGNSPLHF.

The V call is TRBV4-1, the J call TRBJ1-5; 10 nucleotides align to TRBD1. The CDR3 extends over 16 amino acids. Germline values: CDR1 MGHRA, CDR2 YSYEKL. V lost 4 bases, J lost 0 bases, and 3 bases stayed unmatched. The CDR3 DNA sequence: TGCGCCAGCAGCCTTGGGACAGGGGATAGCAATCAGCCCCAGCATTTT. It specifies CASSLGTGDSNQPQHF.

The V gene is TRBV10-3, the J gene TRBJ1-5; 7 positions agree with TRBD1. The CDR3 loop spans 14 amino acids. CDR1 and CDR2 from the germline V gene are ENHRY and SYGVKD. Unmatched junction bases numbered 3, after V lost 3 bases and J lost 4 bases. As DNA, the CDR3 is TGTGCCATCAGTGACACAGGGGAGAATCAGCCCCAGCATTTT. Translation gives CAISDTGENQPQHF.

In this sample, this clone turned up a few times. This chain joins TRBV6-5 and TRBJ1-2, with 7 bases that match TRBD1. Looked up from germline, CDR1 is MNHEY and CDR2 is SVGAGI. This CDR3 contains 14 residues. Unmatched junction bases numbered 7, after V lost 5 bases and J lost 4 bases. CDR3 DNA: TGTGCCAGCAGTCGAAACCGGGACAGCTATGGCTACACCTTC. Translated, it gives CASSRNRDSYGYTF.

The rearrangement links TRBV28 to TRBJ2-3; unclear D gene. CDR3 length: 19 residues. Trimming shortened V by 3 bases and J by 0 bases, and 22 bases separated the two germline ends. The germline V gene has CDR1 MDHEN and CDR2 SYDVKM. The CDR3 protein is CASSFGSWQLTISTDTQYF. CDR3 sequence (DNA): TGTGCCAGCAGTTTTGGATCTTGGCAACTAACGATCAGCACAGATACGCAGTATTTT.

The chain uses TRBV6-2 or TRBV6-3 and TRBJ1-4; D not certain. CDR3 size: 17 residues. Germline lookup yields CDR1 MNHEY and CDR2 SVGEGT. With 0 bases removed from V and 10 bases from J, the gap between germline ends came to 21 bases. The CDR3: CASSYSKGSEEVGKLFF. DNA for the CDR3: TGTGCCAGCAGTTACTCGAAAGGGAGTGAAGAGGTTGGAAAACTGTTTTTT.

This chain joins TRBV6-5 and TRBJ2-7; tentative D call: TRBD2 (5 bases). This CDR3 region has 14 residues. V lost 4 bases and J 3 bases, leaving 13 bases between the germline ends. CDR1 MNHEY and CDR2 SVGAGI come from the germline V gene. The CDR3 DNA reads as TGTGCCAGCAGTTCACGGGAATTTTTCTACGAGCAGTACTTC. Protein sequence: CASSSREFFYEQYF.

Here the CDR3 DNA reads TGTGCCAGCAGTGAAGGACTAGCCGCCACAGATACGCAGTATTTT. Translated: CASSEGLAATDTQYF. This sequence joins TRBV6-1 and TRBJ2-3; 7 bases line up with TRBD2. CDR1 and CDR2 (germline): MNHNS, SASEGT. The trim removed 1 base at V and 2 bases at J, leaving 3 bases unmatched. The CDR3 sequence is 15 residues long.

CDR3: CASSPNSYEQYF. The CDR3 DNA sequence: TGTGCCAGCAGCCCTAACTCCTACGAGCAGTACTTC. The genes are TRBV11-1 and TRBJ2-7; unclear D gene. The ends were cut back, 5 bases at V and 0 bases at J, with 5 bases in the middle. In germline, CDR1 is SGHAT, CDR2 FQDESV (reference sequence). The CDR3 is 12 amino acids.

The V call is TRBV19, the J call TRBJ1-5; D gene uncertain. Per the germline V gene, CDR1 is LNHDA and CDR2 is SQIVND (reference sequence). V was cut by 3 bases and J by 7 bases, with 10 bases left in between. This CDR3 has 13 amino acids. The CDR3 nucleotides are TGTGCCAGTAGTATGATAAACAACCAGCCCCAGCATTTT. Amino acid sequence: CASSMINNQPQHF.

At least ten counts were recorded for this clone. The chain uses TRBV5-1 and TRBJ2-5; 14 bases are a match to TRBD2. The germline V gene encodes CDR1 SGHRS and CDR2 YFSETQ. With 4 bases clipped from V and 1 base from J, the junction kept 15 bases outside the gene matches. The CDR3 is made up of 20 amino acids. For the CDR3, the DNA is TGCGCCAGCAGCCCTATCCGGACTAGCGGGAGGAAGTCCCCCCAAGAGACCCAGTACTTC. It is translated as CASSPIRTSGRKSPQETQYF.

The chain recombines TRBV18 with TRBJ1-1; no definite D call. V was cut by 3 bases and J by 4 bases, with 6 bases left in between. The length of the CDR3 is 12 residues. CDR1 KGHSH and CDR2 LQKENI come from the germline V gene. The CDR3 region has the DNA TGTGCCAGCTCACCGTCCCGCACTGAAGCTTTCTTT. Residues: CASSPSRTEAFF.

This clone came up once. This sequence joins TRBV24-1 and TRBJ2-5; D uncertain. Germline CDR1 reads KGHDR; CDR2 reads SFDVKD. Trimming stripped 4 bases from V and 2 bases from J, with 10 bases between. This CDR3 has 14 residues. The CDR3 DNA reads TGTGCCACCAGTGACGGTCCCAGGCAAGAGACCCAGTACTTC. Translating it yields CATSDGPRQETQYF.

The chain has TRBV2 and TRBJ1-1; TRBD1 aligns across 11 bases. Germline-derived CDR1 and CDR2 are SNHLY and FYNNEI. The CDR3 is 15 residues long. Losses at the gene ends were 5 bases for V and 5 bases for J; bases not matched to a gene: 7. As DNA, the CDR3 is TGTGCCAGCAGTAACCGGGACAGGGGGGAGACTGAAGCTTTCTTT. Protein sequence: CASSNRDRGETEAFF.